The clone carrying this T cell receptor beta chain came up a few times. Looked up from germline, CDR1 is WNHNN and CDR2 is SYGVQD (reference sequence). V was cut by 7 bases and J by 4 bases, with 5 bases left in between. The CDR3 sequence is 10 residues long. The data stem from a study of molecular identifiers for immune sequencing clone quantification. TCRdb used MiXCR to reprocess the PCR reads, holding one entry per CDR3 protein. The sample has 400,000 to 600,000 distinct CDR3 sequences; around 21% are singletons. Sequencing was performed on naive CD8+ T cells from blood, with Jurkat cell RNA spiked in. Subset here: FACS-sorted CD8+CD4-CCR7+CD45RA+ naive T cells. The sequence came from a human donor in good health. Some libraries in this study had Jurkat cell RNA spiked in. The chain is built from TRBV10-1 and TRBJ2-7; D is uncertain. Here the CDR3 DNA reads TGCGCCAGCAATGGGTACGAGCAGTACTTC. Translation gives CASNGYEQYF.